A single sample gave rise to the 2 T cell receptor beta chains below, sequenced in a study of identifying expanded T cells in peripheral blood. Clones were read by immunoSEQ multiplex PCR, and TCRdb kept only the in-frame ones, dropping some. Of more than 45,000 clones listed, approximately 82% were seen once; the top ten hold approximately 15%. The sample taken for sequencing was blood. These receptors were obtained from a person aged 18 to 69 in good health.

This chain connects TRBV30 to TRBJ2-2, with D maybe TRBD1 (5 bases). V shed 3 bases and J shed 1 base, with 9 bases lying between them. Germline V gene sequence: CDR1 GTSNPN, CDR2 SVGIG (reference sequence). The CDR3 has 14 amino acids. The CDR3 DNA follows: TGTGCCTGGAGATGGACACTGAACACCGGGGAGCTGTTTTTT. This gives the protein CAWRWTLNTGELFF.

The gene calls are TRBV2 and TRBJ2-1; TRBD1 aligns across 7 bases. The CDR3 runs to 13 residues. Germline V CDR1 and CDR2: SNHLY, FYNNEI. V trimming: 6 bases; J trimming: 8 bases; junction bases outside the gene matches: 7. CDR3 sequence (DNA): TGTGCCAGCAGCGAGGGGGCGTTCGATGAGCAGTTCTTC. Protein: CASSEGAFDEQFF.